This TCR beta chain was recorded in a study of OX40 agonist ivuxolimab in advanced cancers. Clones were sequenced by immunoSEQ multiplex PCR, and TCRdb holds only the in-frame ones, with some missing. The sample consists of 50,000 or so clones, nearly 80% of them appearing once. V lost 0 bases and J 0 bases, leaving 10 bases between the germline ends. Germline-derived CDR1 and CDR2 are SGHRS and YFSETQ. The CDR3 spans 15 residues. There are a few counts of this clone. Its antigen remains unknown. Enrollment shut out patients with autoimmune disease history or systemic immunosuppression. Regarding the study as a whole: Average numbers of expanded clones were greater in CD8+ T cells than in CD4+.

The starting material was CD4+ or CD8+ T cells sorted from blood, obtained in a trial of the OX40 agonist ivuxolimab. The source of this sequence is an adult with an advanced solid tumor such as melanoma, head and neck, liver or kidney cancer. The V and J genes are TRBV5-1 and TRBJ2-7, with D possibly TRBD2 on 6 matching bases. In DNA form, the CDR3 reads TGCGCCAGCAGCTTGGGGGTTAGCGGCTCCTACGAGCAGTACTTC. Residues: CASSLGVSGSYEQYF.